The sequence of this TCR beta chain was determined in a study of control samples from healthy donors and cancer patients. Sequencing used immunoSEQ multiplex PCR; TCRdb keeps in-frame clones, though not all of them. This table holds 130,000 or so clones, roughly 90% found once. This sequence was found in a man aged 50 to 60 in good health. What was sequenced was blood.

The CDR3 DNA reads as TGTGCCAGCAGTTTATACCTTTCTTACAATGAGCAGTTCTTC. It translates to CASSLYLSYNEQFF. The chain uses TRBV27 and TRBJ2-1; D unresolved. The CDR3 has 14 residues. Germline V CDR1 and CDR2: MNHEY, SMNVEV (reference sequence). Trimming took off 1 base at V and 4 bases at J, with 8 bases between the two ends.